This record looks at one T cell receptor beta chain sequence and its context. Its antigen is as yet unknown. One junction end does not reproduce the germline sequence, and a read error may be involved. This record comes from a study of cytomegalovirus exposure and HLA in healthy donors. General study findings and limits: In vitro experiments confirmed that three CMV-associated chains were specific for CMV antigens. Across donors, most TCRs were seen rarely, yet some public ones were widespread. Among TCR beta chains, those listed as cytomegalovirus-associated numbered over 150.

From the 120-subject validation cohort, which was separate from the roughly 710-subject first cohort, the donors were drawn. The protocol was immunoSEQ multiplex PCR, while the TCRdb copy is restricted to in-frame clones and leaves out a portion. The data contain some 140,000 clones, just under 85% of them singletons. The CDR3 totals 13 residues. From germline, CDR1 is SGHTA and CDR2 FQGNSA. This clonotype originated in a woman in her thirties in good health and CMV-seronegative. Sequencing used PBMCs. V is TRBV7-2 and J is TRBJ1-5; D not resolved. The CDR3 loop is CASSLDSHQPQHF. CDR3 sequence (DNA): TGTGCCAGCAGCTTAGATAGCCATCAGCCCCAGCATTTT. Full variable domain (rest looked up from reference TRBV7-2 and TRBJ1-5): GAGVSQSPSNKVTEKGKDVELRCDPISGHTALYWYRQSLGQGLEFLIYFQGNSAPDKSGLPSDRFSAERTGGSVSTLTIQRTQQEDSAVYLCASSLDSHQPQHFGDGTRLSIL.